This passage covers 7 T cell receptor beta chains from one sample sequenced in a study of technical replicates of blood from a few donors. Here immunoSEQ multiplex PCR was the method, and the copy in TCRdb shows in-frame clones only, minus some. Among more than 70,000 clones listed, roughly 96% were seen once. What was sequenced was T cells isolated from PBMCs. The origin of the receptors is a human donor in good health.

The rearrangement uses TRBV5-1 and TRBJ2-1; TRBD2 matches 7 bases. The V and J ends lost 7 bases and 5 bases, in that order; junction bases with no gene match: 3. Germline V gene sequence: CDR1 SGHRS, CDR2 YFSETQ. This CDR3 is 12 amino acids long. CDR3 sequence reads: CASGGGNNEQFF. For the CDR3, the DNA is TGCGCCAGCGGGGGAGGGAACAATGAGCAGTTCTTC.

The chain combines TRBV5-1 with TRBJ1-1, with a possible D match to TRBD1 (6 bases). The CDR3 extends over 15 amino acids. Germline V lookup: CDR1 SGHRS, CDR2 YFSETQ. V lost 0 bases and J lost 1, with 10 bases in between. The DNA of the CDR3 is TGCGCCAGCAGCTTGGCGGGACAAGAGAACACTGAAGCTTTCTTT. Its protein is CASSLAGQENTEAFF.

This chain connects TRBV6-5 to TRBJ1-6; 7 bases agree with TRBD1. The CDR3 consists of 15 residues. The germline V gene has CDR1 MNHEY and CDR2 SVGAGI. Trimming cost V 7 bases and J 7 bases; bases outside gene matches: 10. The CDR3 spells CASNIVTGRNSPLHF. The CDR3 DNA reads TGTGCCAGCAATATTGTGACAGGGAGGAATTCACCCCTCCACTTT.

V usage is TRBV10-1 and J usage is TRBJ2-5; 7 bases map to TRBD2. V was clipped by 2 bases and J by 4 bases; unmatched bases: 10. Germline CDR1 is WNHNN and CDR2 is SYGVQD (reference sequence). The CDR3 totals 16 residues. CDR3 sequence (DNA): TGCGCCAGCAGTGAGGTCCAGGACTCGGGAGGAGAGACCCAGTACTTC. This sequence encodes CASSEVQDSGGETQYF.

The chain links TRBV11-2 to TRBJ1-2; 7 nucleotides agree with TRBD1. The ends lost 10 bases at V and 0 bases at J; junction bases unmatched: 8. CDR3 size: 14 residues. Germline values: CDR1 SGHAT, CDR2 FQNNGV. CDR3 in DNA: TGTGCCACCACACCTGACAGGGCTAACTATGGCTACACCTTC. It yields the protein CATTPDRANYGYTF.

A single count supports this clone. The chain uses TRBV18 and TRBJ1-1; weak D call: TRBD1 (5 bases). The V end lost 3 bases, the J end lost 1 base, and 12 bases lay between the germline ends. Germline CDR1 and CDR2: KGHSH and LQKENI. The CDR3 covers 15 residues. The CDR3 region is CASSPGNRPNTEAFF. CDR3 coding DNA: TGTGCCAGCTCACCTGGGAACAGGCCGAACACTGAAGCTTTCTTT.

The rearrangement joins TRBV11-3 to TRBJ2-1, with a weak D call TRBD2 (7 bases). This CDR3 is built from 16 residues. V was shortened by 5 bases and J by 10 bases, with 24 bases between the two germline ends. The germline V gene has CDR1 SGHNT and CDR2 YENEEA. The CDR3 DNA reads TGTGCCAGCAGCCCTGAATCGGGGGGCAGGTCTGTGGAGCAGTTCTTC. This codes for CASSPESGGRSVEQFF.